One T cell receptor (beta chain) is described in this entry. Original processing methods: Nucleated cell counts were estimated from reference gene primer amplification. The data were produced by immunoSEQ multiplex PCR, yet TCRdb's version contains in-frame clones alone and is incomplete. V and J calls and clone size are as listed in that table; D and trimming were resolved from the DNA. The table shows fewer than 90,000 clones, with approximately 75% occurring only once. These data come from a study of blood T cell repertoires in COVID-19. The wider study: Researchers got acute and convalescent COVID-19 samples from the United States, Italy and Spain.

Germline V gene sequence: CDR1 LNHDA, CDR2 SQIVND (reference sequence). This CDR3 has 15 residues. Trimming removed 10 bases from V and 2 bases from J; junction bases left unmatched: 12. This TCR came from a woman between 45 and 65 years old with acute or convalescent COVID-19. The genes are TRBV19 and TRBJ2-7; 9 bases align to TRBD1. Sequences were obtained from peripheral blood. CDR3 DNA: TGTGCCACCAAACAAGGGACAGGGAATCCCTACGAGCAGTACTTC. Protein product: CATKQGTGNPYEQYF. The whole variable domain, remainder taken from reference TRBV19 and TRBJ2-7, is DGGITQSPKYLFRKEGQNVTLSCEQNLNHDAMYWYRQDPGQGLRLIYYSQIVNDFQKGDIAEGYSVSREKKESFPLTVTSAQKNPTAFYLCATKQGTGNPYEQYFGPGTRLTVT.